This TCR beta chain was observed in a study of T cell changes during pregnancy in multiple sclerosis (dated by TCRdb to 2018 to 2020). Concerning the study at large: The study looked at changes in the T cell repertoire across pregnancy in women with multiple sclerosis.

Library construction relied on the immunoSEQ multiplex PCR assay. The table was pulled from immuneACCESS by TCRdb, which kept in-frame rearrangements only. Such tables lose some clones; where checked, under half of the loss comes from unresolved V genes, and the rest has no known cause. This sample has 40,000 or so clones in its table, and around 92% of those were observed once. The ten largest clones add up to 12% of the sample. Remarks on this clone: Its antigen specificity is not known. Base-call qualities are not available, and no considerably larger clone is one nucleotide away.

The receptor was derived from a female donor with multiple sclerosis, enrolled in a pregnancy study. Sample: CD8+ T cells from peripheral blood mononuclear cells, taken after pregnancy.

The CDR3 region has the sequence CAAGEAGGRTGELFF. Read as DNA, the sequence is TGTGCCGCAGGAGAAGCGGGAGGTCGGACCGGGGAGCTGTTTTTT. Here the chain combines TRBV27 and TRBJ2-2, and TRBD2 matches 9 of the central bases. There are 15 amino acids in the CDR3, from cysteine to phenylalanine inclusive. This entry keeps only the CDR3 DNA: 45 bases, framed from base 1. Based on the germline V gene (reference sequence), the CDR1 and CDR2 sequences are MNHEY and SMNVEV. V loses 11 bases at its end and J loses 5 bases; junction bases beyond the gene matches: 12.